This T cell receptor (beta chain) was recorded in a study of shared clonotypes between healthy human individuals. From germline, CDR1 is SGHVS and CDR2 FQNEAQ. The V gene lost 2 bases and the J gene lost 0 bases, with 16 bases spanning the gap. The CDR3 length is 17 residues. Under the authors' procedure: Junction-only sequences without quality scores were provided by ImmunoSEQ, so filtering was different. Measured with immunoSEQ multiplex PCR; TCRdb has only the in-frame clones, and not every one. The DNA gave D and trimming, while V, J and clone size come from that table. The data hold about 2.4 million clones, with 80% to 95% observed a single time. As to this clone: Its antigen is unidentified.

Free of recent acute infections or vaccinations, the donors were healthy HIV-negative adults. General observations from the study: Naive subsets tended to show greater estimated richness than memory subsets.

This TCR was recovered from a young man in good health. Some clones in this sample may be carry-over from other donors' samples. J is TRBJ1-2 and V is TRBV7-8; D may be TRBD1 (6 bases). Input material: naive CD4+ T cells from PBMCs. Regarding subset: CD45RA+ positively selected. The CDR3 loop reads CASSLQNSGTTNYGYTF. CDR3 DNA sequence: TGTGCCAGCAGCTTACAGAACTCCGGGACAACTAACTATGGCTACACCTTC.